This T cell receptor beta chain was recorded in a study of post-analysis software for immune sequencing data. Unique molecular identifiers were carried by the TCR beta cDNA libraries. TCRdb reprocessed the PCR reads with MiXCR, giving one entry per CDR3 protein. Of about 160,000 distinct CDR3 sequences in the sample, roughly 34% were seen once. A few counts support this clonotype. The CDR3 is 18 amino acids. Germline CDR1 SNHLY, CDR2 FYNNEI. This chain uses TRBV2 with TRBJ2-7; D is possibly TRBD2 (6 bases). Near its end, the DNA agrees better with TRBJ2-5, so the J call may be wrong. The clonotype was recovered from a girl aged 5-17 years with multiple sclerosis. Sample: blood, taken after autologous hematopoietic stem cell transplantation. CDR3 loop: CASSVRATIPTGGGTQYF. The CDR3 coding sequence is TGTGCCAGCAGTGTGAGGGCTACCATACCAACTGGGGGAGGGACCCAGTACTTC.